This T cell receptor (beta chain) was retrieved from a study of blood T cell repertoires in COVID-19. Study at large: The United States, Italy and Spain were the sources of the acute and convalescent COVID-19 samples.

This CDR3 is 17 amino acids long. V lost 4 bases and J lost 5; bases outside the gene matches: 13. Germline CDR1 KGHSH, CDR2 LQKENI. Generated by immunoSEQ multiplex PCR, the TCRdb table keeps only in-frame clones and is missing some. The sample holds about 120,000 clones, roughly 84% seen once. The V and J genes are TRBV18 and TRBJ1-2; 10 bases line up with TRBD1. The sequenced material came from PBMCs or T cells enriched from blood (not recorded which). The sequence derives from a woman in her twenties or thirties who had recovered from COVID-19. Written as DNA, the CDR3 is TGTGCCAGCTCACAGCCGGGACAGGGGTCGTTCGGGTATGGCTACACCTTC. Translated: CASSQPGQGSFGYGYTF. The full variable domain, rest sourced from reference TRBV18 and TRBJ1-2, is NAGVMQNPRHLVRRRGQEARLRCSPMKGHSHVYWYRQLPEEGLKFMVYLQKENIIDESGMPKERFSAEFPKEGPSILRIQQVVRGDSAAYFCASSQPGQGSFGYGYTFGSGTRLTVV.